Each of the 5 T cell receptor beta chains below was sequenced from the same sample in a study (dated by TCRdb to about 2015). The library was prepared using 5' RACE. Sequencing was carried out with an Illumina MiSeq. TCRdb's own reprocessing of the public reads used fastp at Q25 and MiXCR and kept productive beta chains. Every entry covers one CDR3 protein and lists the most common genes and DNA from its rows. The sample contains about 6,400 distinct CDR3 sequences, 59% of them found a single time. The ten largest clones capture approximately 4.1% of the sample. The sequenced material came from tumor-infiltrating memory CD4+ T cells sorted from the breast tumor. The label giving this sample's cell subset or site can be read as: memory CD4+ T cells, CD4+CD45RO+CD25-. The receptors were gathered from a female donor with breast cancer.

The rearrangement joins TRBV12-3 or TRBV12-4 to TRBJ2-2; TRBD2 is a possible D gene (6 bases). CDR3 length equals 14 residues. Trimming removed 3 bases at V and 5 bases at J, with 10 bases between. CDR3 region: CASSLWGRTGELFF. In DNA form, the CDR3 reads TGTGCCAGCAGTTTGTGGGGGAGGACCGGGGAGCTGTTTTTT.

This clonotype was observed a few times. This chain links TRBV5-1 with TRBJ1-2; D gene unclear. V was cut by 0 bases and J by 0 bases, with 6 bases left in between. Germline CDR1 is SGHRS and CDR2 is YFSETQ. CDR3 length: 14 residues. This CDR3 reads CASSLDSPNYGYTF. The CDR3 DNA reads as TGCGCCAGCAGCTTGGATTCGCCTAACTATGGCTACACCTTC.

CDR3 in DNA: TGTGCCAGCTCACAATCCCCGGGACCTAATGAAAAACTGTTTTTT. Its translation is CASSQSPGPNEKLFF. This chain links TRBV18 with TRBJ1-4; tentative D call: TRBD1 (5 bases). V was pared by 4 bases and J by 3 bases, with 12 bases between. Germline V lookup: CDR1 KGHSH, CDR2 LQKENI. The CDR3 has 15 amino acids.

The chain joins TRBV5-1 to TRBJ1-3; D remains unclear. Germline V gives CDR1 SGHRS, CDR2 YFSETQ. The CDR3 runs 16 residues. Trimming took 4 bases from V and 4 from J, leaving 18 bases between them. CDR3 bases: TGCGCCAGCAGCACAGCCGGTCCGGGTGCAGGAAACACCATATATTTT. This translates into CASSTAGPGAGNTIYF. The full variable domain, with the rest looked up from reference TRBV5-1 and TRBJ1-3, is KAGVTQTPRYLIKTRGQQVTLSCSPISGHRSVSWYQQTPGQGLQFLFEYFSETQRNKGNFPGRFSGRQFSNSRSEMNVSTLELGDSALYLCASSTAGPGAGNTIYFGEGSWLTVV.

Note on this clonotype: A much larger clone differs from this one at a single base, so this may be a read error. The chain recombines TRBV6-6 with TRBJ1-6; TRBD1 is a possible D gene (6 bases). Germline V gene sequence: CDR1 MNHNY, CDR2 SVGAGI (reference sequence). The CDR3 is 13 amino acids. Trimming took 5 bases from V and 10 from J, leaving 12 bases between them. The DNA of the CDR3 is TGTGCCAGCAGTCCAACAGGGAGCTCACCCCTCCACTTT. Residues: CASSPTGSSPLHF.